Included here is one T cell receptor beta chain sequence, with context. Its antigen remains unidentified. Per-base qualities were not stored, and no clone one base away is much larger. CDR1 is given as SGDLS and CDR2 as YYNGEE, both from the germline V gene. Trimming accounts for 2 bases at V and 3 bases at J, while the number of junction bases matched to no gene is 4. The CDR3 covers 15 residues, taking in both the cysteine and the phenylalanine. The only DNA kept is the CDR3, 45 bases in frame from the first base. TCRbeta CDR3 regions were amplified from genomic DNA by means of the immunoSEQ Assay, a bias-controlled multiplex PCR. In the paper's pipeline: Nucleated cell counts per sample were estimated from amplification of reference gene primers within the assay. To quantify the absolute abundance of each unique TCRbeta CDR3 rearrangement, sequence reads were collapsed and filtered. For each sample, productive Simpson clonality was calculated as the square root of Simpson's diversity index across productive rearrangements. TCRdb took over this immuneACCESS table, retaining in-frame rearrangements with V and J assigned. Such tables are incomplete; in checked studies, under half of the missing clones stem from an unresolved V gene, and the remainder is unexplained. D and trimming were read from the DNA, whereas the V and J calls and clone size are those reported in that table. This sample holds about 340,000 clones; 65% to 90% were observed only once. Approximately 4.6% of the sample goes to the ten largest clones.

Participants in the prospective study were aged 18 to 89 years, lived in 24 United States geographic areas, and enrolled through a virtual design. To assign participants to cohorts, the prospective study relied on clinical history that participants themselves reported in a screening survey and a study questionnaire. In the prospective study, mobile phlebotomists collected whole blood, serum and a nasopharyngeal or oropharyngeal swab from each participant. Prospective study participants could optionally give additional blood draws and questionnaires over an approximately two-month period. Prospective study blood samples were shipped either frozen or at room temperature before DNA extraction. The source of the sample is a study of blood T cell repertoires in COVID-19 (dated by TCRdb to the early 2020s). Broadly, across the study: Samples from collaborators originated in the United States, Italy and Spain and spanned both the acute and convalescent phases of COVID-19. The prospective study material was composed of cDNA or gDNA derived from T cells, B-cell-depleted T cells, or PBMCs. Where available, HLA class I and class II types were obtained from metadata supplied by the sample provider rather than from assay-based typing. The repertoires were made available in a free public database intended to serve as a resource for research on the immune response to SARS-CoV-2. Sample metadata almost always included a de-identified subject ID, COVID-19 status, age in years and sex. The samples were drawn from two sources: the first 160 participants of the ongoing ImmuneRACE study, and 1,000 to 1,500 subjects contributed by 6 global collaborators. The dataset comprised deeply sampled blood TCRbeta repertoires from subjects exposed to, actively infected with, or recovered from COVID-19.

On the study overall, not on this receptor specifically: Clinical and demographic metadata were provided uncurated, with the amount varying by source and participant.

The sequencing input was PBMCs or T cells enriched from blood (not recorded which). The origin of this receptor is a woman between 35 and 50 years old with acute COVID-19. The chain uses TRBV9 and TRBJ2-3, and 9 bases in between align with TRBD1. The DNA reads TGTGCCAGCAGCGTGTTACAGGGGGCTACAGATACGCAGTATTTT. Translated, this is CASSVLQGATDTQYF.